A selection of T cell receptor beta chains follows, all from one sample in a study of Ad26.COV2.S vaccination and SARS-CoV-2 variants. Only in-frame clones appear in the TCRdb table, and some are missing; sequencing was by immunoSEQ multiplex PCR. The sample includes roughly 500,000 clones, 89% seen only once; the top ten take over 2%. The sample in question was peripheral blood, obtained in a trial of Ad26.COV2.S vaccine versus placebo. Every receptor here comes from a person between 18 and 65 years old who received the Ad26.COV2.S COVID-19 vaccine or a placebo. Both conserved end residues are part of each CDR3. Fields, in order: D gene, clone size, V gene, J gene, CDR3 protein, CDR3 DNA. D genes are given only for firm matches. Clone size is shown for a subset of rows, as once, few, many or a class of expanded clone.

>TRBD1|-|TRBV28|TRBJ2-7
CASSRGQPYEQYF
TGTGCCAGCAGTAGGGGACAGCCCTACGAGCAGTACTTC
>-|-|TRBV4-1|TRBJ1-3
CASSQAPTGSGNTIYF
TGCGCCAGCAGCCAGGCCCCGACAGGCTCTGGAAACACCATATATTTT
>TRBD2|-|TRBV7-6|TRBJ2-1
CASSSLGLAGNNEQFF
TGTGCCAGCAGCAGCCTGGGGTTAGCGGGGAACAATGAGCAGTTCTTC
>TRBD1|-|TRBV6-5|TRBJ2-7
CASRPGQIPYEQYF
TGTGCCAGCAGGCCGGGACAGATTCCCTACGAGCAGTACTTC
>TRBD1|-|TRBV15|TRBJ1-5
CATSRDKAGQGAGFQPQHF
TGTGCCACCAGCAGAGATAAGGCGGGACAGGGGGCCGGATTTCAGCCCCAGCATTTT
>-|-|TRBV28|TRBJ1-1
CASHLFGAYTEAFF
TGTGCCAGCCACTTGTTTGGGGCCTACACTGAAGCTTTCTTT
>TRBD1|-|TRBV7-9|TRBJ2-2
CASRPTGGPNTGELFF
TGTGCCAGCAGGCCGACAGGGGGCCCGAACACCGGGGAGCTGTTTTTT
>-|-|TRBV7-9|TRBJ1-3
CASSLPSSGNTIYF
TGTGCCAGCAGCTTGCCGAGCTCTGGAAACACCATATATTTT
>-|-|TRBV7-2|TRBJ1-2
CASSLAAGAAYGYTF
TGTGCCAGCAGCTTAGCAGCAGGCGCAGCTTATGGCTACACCTTC
>TRBD2|-|TRBV4-1|TRBJ2-2
CASSQEVAGGPGELFF
TGCGCCAGCAGCCAAGAGGTAGCGGGAGGGCCCGGGGAGCTGTTTTTT
>-|-|TRBV4-1|TRBJ2-1
CASSHRVRGSGYNEQFF
TGCGCCAGCAGCCATCGGGTAAGGGGGAGTGGGTACAATGAGCAGTTCTTC
>-|once|TRBV2|TRBJ2-2
CASMTASNTGELFF
TGTGCCAGCATGACAGCTTCGAACACCGGGGAGCTGTTTTTT
>TRBD1|-|TRBV5-6|TRBJ1-4
CASSLERDRVNEKLFF
TGTGCCAGCAGCTTGGAGAGGGACAGGGTGAATGAAAAACTGTTTTTT
>TRBD1|-|TRBV5-8|TRBJ1-5
CASSGGDRGYQPQHF
TGTGCCAGCAGCGGCGGGGACAGGGGGTATCAGCCCCAGCATTTT
>-|-|TRBV19|TRBJ1-1
CASSIGGAGNTEAFF
TGTGCCAGTAGTATAGGGGGGGCAGGGAACACTGAAGCTTTCTTT
>-|-|TRBV28|TRBJ2-1
CASSFIQTYNEQFF
TGTGCCAGCAGTTTCATACAGACCTACAATGAGCAGTTCTTC
>-|-|TRBV19|TRBJ1-2
CASSIRRGSYGYTF
TGTGCCAGTAGTATCCGGCGTGGGTCGTATGGCTACACCTTC
>-|-|TRBV7-3|TRBJ1-1
CASSPQGEGAAFF
TGTGCCAGCAGCCCCCAGGGTGAGGGAGCAGCTTTCTTT
>-|-|TRBV5-1|TRBJ2-1
CASRGQGWGNEQFF
TGCGCCAGCAGAGGGCAGGGGTGGGGGAATGAGCAGTTCTTC
>-|-|TRBV15|TRBJ2-1
CATSRSINNEQFF
TGTGCCACCAGCAGGTCAATAAACAATGAGCAGTTCTTC
>-|-|TRBV5-1|TRBJ1-1
CASSFGLLVPEAFF
TGCGCCAGCAGCTTCGGACTGCTCGTCCCTGAAGCTTTCTTT
>-|-|TRBV7-2|TRBJ2-4
CASSFSQQAGANIQYF
TGTGCCAGCAGCTTCTCGCAGCAGGCAGGGGCAAACATTCAGTACTTC
>-|-|TRBV12-5|TRBJ1-1
CASVLLGMNTEAFF
TGTGCTAGTGTCCTCCTGGGGATGAACACTGAAGCTTTCTTT
>-|-|TRBV7-2|TRBJ2-1
CASSRGATYNEQFF
TGTGCCAGCTCCCGGGGGGCTACATACAATGAGCAGTTCTTC
>-|-|TRBV7-2|TRBJ2-5
CASSEFLRAGGETQYF
TGTGCCAGCAGCGAGTTTCTGCGGGCTGGTGGGGAGACCCAGTACTTC
>-|-|TRBV19|TRBJ1-6
CASSTERNSPLHF
TGTGCCAGTAGTACTGAGCGGAATTCACCCCTCCACTTT
>-|-|TRBV30|TRBJ1-5
CAWSVLGGNQPQHF
TGTGCCTGGAGTGTACTGGGTGGCAATCAGCCCCAGCATTTT
>-|-|TRBV2|TRBJ1-4
CASSDPRTGLANEKLFF
TGTGCCAGCAGCGACCCCAGAACAGGGTTAGCTAATGAAAAACTGTTTTTT
>-|once|TRBV20-1|TRBJ1-4
CSASSGKDEKLFF
TGCAGTGCTAGTAGTGGGAAGGATGAAAAACTGTTTTTT
>-|-|TRBV18|TRBJ2-5
CASSPDGETQYF
TGTGCCAGCTCACCAGACGGCGAGACCCAGTACTTC
>-|-|TRBV7-2|TRBJ1-5
CASSRTGAVSNQPQHF
TGTGCCAGCAGCCGTACAGGAGCGGTAAGCAATCAGCCCCAGCATTTT
>-|-|TRBV3-1/TRBV3-2|TRBJ1-1
CASSQVVPNTEAFF
TGTGCCAGCAGCCAAGTCGTCCCTAACACTGAAGCTTTCTTT
>TRBD1|-|TRBV27|TRBJ2-6
CASSGQGADSGANVLTF
TGTGCCAGCAGCGGACAGGGGGCGGACTCTGGGGCCAACGTCCTGACTTTC
>TRBD1|once|TRBV18|TRBJ1-1
CASSPRGTGGIAEAFF
TGTGCCAGCTCACCAAGGGGGACAGGGGGCATTGCTGAAGCTTTCTTT
>-|few|TRBV6-2/TRBV6-3|TRBJ1-1
CASSSSLNTEAFF
TGTGCCAGCAGCTCCTCATTGAACACTGAAGCTTTCTTT
>-|few|TRBV7-2|TRBJ2-7
CASSFARASYEQYF
TGTGCCAGCAGCTTCGCCAGGGCCTCCTACGAGCAGTACTTC
>-|few|TRBV3-1/TRBV3-2|TRBJ2-3
CASSRYQGFGDTQYF
TGTGCCAGCAGCCGATATCAGGGATTCGGAGATACGCAGTATTTT
>-|-|TRBV11-3|TRBJ2-1
CASSLNPGASYEQFF
TGTGCCAGCAGCTTAAATCCCGGGGCTAGCTATGAGCAGTTCTTC
>-|-|TRBV11-1|TRBJ2-3
CASSAATRGTDTQYF
TGTGCCAGCAGCGCGGCGACTAGGGGCACAGATACGCAGTATTTT
>-|-|TRBV7-3|TRBJ2-1
CASSPNSLGLEQFF
TGTGCCAGCAGCCCCAACTCCCTAGGACTTGAGCAGTTCTTC
>-|-|TRBV28|TRBJ1-5
CASSLDENQPQHF
TGTGCCAGCAGTTTGGATGAAAATCAGCCCCAGCATTTT
>-|once|TRBV5-1|TRBJ2-7
CASSLGQIPSEQYF
TGCGCCAGCAGCTTGGGTCAGATTCCTTCCGAGCAGTACTTC
>TRBD1|-|TRBV3-1/TRBV3-2|TRBJ2-2
CASSQEGGAGGELFF
TGTGCCAGCAGCCAAGAAGGGGGCGCTGGGGGGGAGCTGTTTTTT
>TRBD1|-|TRBV13|TRBJ2-7
CASSTYRRGRGYEQYF
TGTGCCAGCAGCACCTATCGCAGGGGGCGCGGCTACGAGCAGTACTTC
>-|-|TRBV29-1|TRBJ1-1
CSGNYHGDTEAFF
TGCAGCGGGAACTACCATGGGGACACTGAAGCTTTCTTT